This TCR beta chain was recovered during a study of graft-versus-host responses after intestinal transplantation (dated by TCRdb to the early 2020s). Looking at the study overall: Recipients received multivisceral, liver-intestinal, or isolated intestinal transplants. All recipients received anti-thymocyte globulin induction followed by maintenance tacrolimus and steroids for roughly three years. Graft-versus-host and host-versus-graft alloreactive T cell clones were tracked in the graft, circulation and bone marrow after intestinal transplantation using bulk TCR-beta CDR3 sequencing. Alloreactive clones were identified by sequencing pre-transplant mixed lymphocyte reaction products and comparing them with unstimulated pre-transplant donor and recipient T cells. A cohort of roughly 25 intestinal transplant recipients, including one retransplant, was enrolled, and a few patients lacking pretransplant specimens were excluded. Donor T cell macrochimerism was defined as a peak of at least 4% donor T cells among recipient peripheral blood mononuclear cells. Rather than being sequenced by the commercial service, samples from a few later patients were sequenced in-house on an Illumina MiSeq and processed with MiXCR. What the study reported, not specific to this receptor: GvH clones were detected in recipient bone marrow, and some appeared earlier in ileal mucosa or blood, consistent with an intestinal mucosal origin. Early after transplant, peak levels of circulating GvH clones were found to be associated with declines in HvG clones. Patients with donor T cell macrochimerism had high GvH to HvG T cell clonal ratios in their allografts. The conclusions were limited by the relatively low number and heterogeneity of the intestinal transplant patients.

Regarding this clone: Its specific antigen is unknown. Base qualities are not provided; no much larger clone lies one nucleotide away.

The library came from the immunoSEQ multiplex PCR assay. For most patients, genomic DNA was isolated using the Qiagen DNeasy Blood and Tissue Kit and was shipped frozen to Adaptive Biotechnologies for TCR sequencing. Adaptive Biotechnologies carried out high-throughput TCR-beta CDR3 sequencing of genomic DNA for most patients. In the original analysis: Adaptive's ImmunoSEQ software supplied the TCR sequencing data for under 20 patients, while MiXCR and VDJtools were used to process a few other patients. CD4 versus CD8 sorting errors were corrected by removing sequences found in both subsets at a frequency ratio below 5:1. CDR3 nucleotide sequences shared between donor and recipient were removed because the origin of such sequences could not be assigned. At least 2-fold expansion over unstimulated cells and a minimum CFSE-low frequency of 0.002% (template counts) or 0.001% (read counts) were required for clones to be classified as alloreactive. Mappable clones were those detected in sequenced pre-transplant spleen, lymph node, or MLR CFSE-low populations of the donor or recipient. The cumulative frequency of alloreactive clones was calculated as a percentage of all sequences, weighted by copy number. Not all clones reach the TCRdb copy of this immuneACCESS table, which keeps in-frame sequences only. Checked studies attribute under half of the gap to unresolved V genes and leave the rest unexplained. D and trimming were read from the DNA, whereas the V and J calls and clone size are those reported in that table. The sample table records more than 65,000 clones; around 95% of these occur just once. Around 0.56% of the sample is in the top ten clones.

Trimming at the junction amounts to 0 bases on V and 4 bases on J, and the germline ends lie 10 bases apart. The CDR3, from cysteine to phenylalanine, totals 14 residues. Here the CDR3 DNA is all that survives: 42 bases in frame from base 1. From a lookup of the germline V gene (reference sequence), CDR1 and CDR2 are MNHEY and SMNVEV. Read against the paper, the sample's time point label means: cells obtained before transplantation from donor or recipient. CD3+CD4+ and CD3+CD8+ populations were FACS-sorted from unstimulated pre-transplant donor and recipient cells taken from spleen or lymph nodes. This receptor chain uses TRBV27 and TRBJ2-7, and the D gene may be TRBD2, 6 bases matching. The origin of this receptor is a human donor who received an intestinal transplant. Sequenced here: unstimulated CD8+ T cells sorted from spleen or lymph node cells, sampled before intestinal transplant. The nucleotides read TGTGCCAGCAGTTTATCGATCGGGGGATACGAGCAGTACTTC. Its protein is CASSLSIGGYEQYF.